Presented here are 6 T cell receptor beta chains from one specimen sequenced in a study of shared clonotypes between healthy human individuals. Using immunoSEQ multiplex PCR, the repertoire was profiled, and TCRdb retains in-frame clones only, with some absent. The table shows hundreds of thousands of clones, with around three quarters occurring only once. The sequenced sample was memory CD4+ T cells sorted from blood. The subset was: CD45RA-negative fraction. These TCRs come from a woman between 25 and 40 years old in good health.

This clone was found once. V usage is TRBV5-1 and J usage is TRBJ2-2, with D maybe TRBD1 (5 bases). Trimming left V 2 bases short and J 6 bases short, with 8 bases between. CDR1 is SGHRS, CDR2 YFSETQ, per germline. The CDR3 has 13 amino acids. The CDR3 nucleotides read TGCGCCAGCAGCTTCAGGGCGGCCGGGGAGCTGTTTTTT. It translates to CASSFRAAGELFF.

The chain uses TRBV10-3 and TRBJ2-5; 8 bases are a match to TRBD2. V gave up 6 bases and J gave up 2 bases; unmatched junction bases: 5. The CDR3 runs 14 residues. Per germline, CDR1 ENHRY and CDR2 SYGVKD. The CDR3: CAIRSGRGQETQYF. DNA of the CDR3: TGTGCCATCAGGAGCGGGAGAGGGCAAGAGACCCAGTACTTC.

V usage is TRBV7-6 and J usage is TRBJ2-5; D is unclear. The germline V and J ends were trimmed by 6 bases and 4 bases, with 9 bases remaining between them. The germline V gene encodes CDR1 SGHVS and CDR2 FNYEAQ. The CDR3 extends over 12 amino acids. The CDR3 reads CASSPAGETQYF. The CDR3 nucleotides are TGTGCCAGCAGTCCAGCCGGAGAGACCCAGTACTTC. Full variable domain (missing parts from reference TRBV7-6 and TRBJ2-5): GAGVSQSPRYKVTKRGQDVALRCDPISGHVSLYWYRQALGQGPEFLTYFNYEAQQDKSGLPNDRFSAERPEGSISTLTIQRTEQRDSAMYRCASSPAGETQYFGPGTRLLVL.

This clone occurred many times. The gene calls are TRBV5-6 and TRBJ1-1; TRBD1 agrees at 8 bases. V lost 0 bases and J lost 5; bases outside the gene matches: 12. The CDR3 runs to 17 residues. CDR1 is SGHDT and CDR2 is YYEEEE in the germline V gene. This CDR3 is CASSLAGRGLIGTEAFF. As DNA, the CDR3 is TGTGCCAGCAGCTTGGCGGGCAGGGGGCTTATTGGAACTGAAGCTTTCTTT.

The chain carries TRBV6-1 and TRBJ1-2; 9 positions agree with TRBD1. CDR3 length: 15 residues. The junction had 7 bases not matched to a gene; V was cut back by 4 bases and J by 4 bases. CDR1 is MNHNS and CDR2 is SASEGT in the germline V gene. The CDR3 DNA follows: TGTGCCAGCAGTGGCCGGACAGGGGTGGTCTATGGCTACACCTTC. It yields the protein CASSGRTGVVYGYTF.

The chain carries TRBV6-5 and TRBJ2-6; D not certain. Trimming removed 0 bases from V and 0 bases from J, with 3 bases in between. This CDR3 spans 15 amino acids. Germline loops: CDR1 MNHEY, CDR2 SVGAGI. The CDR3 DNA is TGTGCCAGCAGTTACTCGGCCTCTGGGGCCAACGTCCTGACTTTC. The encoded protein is CASSYSASGANVLTF.